This is a list of T cell receptor beta chains from one sample in a study of blood T cells in healthy people across ages. MiXCR was run by TCRdb on the 5' RACE reads, yielding one entry per CDR3 protein. The table records about 400,000 distinct CDR3 sequences, over 45% of them present only once. Sequencing was performed on blood. The receptor source for this set is a man aged 55 to 70 in good health. Both conserved end residues are part of each CDR3. Each record gives: clone size, J gene, D gene, V gene, CDR3 protein, CDR3 DNA. The D gene is left open where the match is weak. Rows may omit the clone size; those that give it use once, few, many or a size class.

clone_size: few; j_call: TRBJ2-5; d_call: TRBD1; v_call: TRBV24-1; cdr3_aa: CATSDPGTGGGETQYF; cdr3_nt: TGTGCCACCAGTGACCCCGGGACAGGGGGAGGTGAGACCCAGTACTTC
clone_size: few; j_call: TRBJ2-7; d_call: TRBD1; v_call: TRBV29-1; cdr3_aa: CSADPGQGPPPYEQYF; cdr3_nt: TGCAGCGCAGATCCGGGACAGGGCCCCCCTCCCTACGAGCAGTACTTC
clone_size: -; j_call: TRBJ2-3; d_call: TRBD2; v_call: TRBV5-1; cdr3_aa: CASSLALAEDTQYF; cdr3_nt: TGCGCCAGCAGCTTGGCACTAGCGGAGGATACGCAGTATTTT
clone_size: once; j_call: TRBJ2-1; d_call: -; v_call: TRBV12-3/TRBV12-4; cdr3_aa: CASTLGGGLDEQFF; cdr3_nt: TGTGCCAGCACCCTGGGGGGGGGCCTCGACGAGCAGTTCTTC
clone_size: -; j_call: TRBJ2-1; d_call: -; v_call: TRBV5-6; cdr3_aa: CASSLGLAQPEQFF; cdr3_nt: TGTGCCAGCAGCTTGGGGTTAGCCCAGCCTGAGCAGTTCTTC
clone_size: few; j_call: TRBJ2-1; d_call: TRBD2; v_call: TRBV6-5; cdr3_aa: CASSETSHEQFF; cdr3_nt: TGTGCCAGCAGTGAGACTAGCCATGAGCAGTTCTTC
clone_size: -; j_call: TRBJ2-1; d_call: TRBD1; v_call: TRBV3-1; cdr3_aa: CASSRAGTGSANDQFF; cdr3_nt: TGTGCCAGCAGCCGGGCGGGGACAGGAAGTGCTAATGATCAGTTCTTC
clone_size: -; j_call: TRBJ2-1; d_call: TRBD1; v_call: TRBV7-2; cdr3_aa: CASSFSGQGADNEQFF; cdr3_nt: TGTGCCAGCAGCTTTAGCGGACAGGGGGCTGACAATGAGCAGTTCTTC
clone_size: once; j_call: TRBJ2-7; d_call: TRBD2; v_call: TRBV27; cdr3_aa: CASSLRTGAGLSYEQYF; cdr3_nt: TGTGCCAGCAGTTTAAGGACTGGAGCGGGACTAAGCTACGAGCAGTACTTC
clone_size: -; j_call: TRBJ2-1; d_call: -; v_call: TRBV3-1; cdr3_aa: CASSQAGAGNEQFF; cdr3_nt: TGTGCCAGCAGCCAAGCGGGAGCGGGCAATGAGCAGTTCTTC
clone_size: -; j_call: TRBJ2-7; d_call: -; v_call: TRBV11-3; cdr3_aa: CASSLEGPRSEQYF; cdr3_nt: TGTGCCAGCAGCTTAGAGGGCCCCAGGAGCGAGCAGTACTTC
clone_size: few; j_call: TRBJ2-3; d_call: TRBD2; v_call: TRBV6-6; cdr3_aa: CASKVAGGPGDTQYF; cdr3_nt: TGTGCCAGCAAAGTAGCGGGAGGGCCCGGAGATACGCAGTATTTT
clone_size: -; j_call: TRBJ1-4; d_call: -; v_call: TRBV20-1; cdr3_aa: CSARHYNEKLFF; cdr3_nt: TGCAGTGCTAGACACTATAACGAAAAACTGTTTTTT
clone_size: -; j_call: TRBJ1-4; d_call: -; v_call: TRBV27; cdr3_aa: CASSLWGQRDEKLFF; cdr3_nt: TGTGCCAGCAGTTTATGGGGCCAGAGGGATGAAAAACTGTTTTTT
clone_size: few; j_call: TRBJ2-7; d_call: TRBD1; v_call: TRBV27; cdr3_aa: CATRTGWDEQYF; cdr3_nt: TGTGCCACCCGGACAGGGTGGGACGAGCAGTACTTC
clone_size: few; j_call: TRBJ2-7; d_call: TRBD1; v_call: TRBV5-1; cdr3_aa: CASSFGDRVYEQYF; cdr3_nt: TGCGCCAGCAGCTTCGGGGACAGGGTATACGAGCAGTACTTC
clone_size: once; j_call: TRBJ2-3; d_call: -; v_call: TRBV3-1; cdr3_aa: CASSHFAPGRRKQDTQYF; cdr3_nt: TGTGCCAGCAGCCATTTTGCACCGGGTCGCAGAAAACAAGATACGCAGTATTTT
clone_size: -; j_call: TRBJ2-1; d_call: -; v_call: TRBV3-1; cdr3_aa: CASSLVSGPNEQFF; cdr3_nt: TGTGCCAGCAGCTTGGTTTCGGGCCCCAATGAGCAGTTCTTC
clone_size: -; j_call: TRBJ2-4; d_call: -; v_call: TRBV7-2; cdr3_aa: CASSNVGGTKNIQYF; cdr3_nt: TGTGCCAGCAGCAACGTCGGGGGGACAAAAAACATTCAGTACTTC
clone_size: few; j_call: TRBJ2-5; d_call: -; v_call: TRBV30; cdr3_aa: CAWNRGIQETQYF; cdr3_nt: TGTGCCTGGAATAGGGGGATCCAAGAGACCCAGTACTTC
clone_size: -; j_call: TRBJ2-5; d_call: -; v_call: TRBV5-1; cdr3_aa: CASSLGQLNEQYF; cdr3_nt: TGCGCCAGCAGTCTTGGACAGCTGAATGAGCAGTACTTC
clone_size: -; j_call: TRBJ2-7; d_call: TRBD2; v_call: TRBV20-1; cdr3_aa: CSASRGASGRAYEQYF; cdr3_nt: TGCAGTGCTAGTAGGGGGGCCAGCGGGAGGGCCTACGAGCAGTACTTC
clone_size: -; j_call: TRBJ2-7; d_call: -; v_call: TRBV20-1; cdr3_aa: CSARVRRGTANYEQYF; cdr3_nt: TGCAGTGCTAGAGTGAGGCGCGGGACGGCGAACTACGAGCAGTACTTC
clone_size: few; j_call: TRBJ2-7; d_call: TRBD2; v_call: TRBV7-9; cdr3_aa: CASSPIATSVGEQYF; cdr3_nt: TGTGCCAGCAGCCCCATCGCGACTAGCGTGGGCGAGCAGTACTTC
clone_size: once; j_call: TRBJ2-2; d_call: TRBD2; v_call: TRBV4-2; cdr3_aa: CASSQGTSGTGELFF; cdr3_nt: TGTGCCAGCAGCCAGGGGACTAGCGGCACCGGGGAGCTGTTTTTT
clone_size: -; j_call: TRBJ1-2; d_call: -; v_call: TRBV20-1; cdr3_aa: CSAGLYGYTF; cdr3_nt: TGCAGTGCAGGCCTCTATGGCTACACCTTC
clone_size: few; j_call: TRBJ2-7; d_call: -; v_call: TRBV6-2/TRBV6-3; cdr3_aa: CASSYSLNEQYF; cdr3_nt: TGTGCCAGCAGTTATTCTCTCAATGAGCAGTACTTC
clone_size: -; j_call: TRBJ2-3; d_call: -; v_call: TRBV25-1; cdr3_aa: CTSSETAARSDTQYF; cdr3_nt: TGTACCAGCAGTGAGACAGCCGCCCGCTCGGATACGCAGTATTTT
clone_size: -; j_call: TRBJ2-3; d_call: -; v_call: TRBV12-3/TRBV12-4; cdr3_aa: CASSNRGRGTDTRYF; cdr3_nt: TGTGCCAGCAGTAACCGAGGACGGGGCACAGATACGCGGTATTTT
clone_size: -; j_call: TRBJ2-1; d_call: TRBD2; v_call: TRBV20-1; cdr3_aa: CSASWRGAHNEQFF; cdr3_nt: TGCAGTGCTAGCTGGCGGGGGGCGCACAATGAGCAGTTCTTC
clone_size: -; j_call: TRBJ2-5; d_call: TRBD1; v_call: TRBV6-5; cdr3_aa: CASSYGTGGSREQYF; cdr3_nt: TGTGCCAGCAGTTATGGGACAGGGGGCTCGAGGGAGCAGTACTTC
clone_size: -; j_call: TRBJ1-2; d_call: -; v_call: TRBV29-1; cdr3_aa: CSVETGQANYGYTF; cdr3_nt: TGCAGCGTTGAAACGGGCCAGGCTAACTATGGCTACACCTTC
clone_size: -; j_call: TRBJ1-4; d_call: -; v_call: TRBV15; cdr3_aa: CATSRTLPRGATNEKLFF; cdr3_nt: TGTGCCACCAGCAGAACGTTACCTAGGGGAGCAACTAATGAAAAACTGTTTTTT
clone_size: -; j_call: TRBJ2-7; d_call: TRBD2; v_call: TRBV20-1; cdr3_aa: CSAREKPSGSHEQYF; cdr3_nt: TGCAGTGCTAGAGAAAAACCTAGCGGGAGCCACGAGCAGTACTTC
clone_size: -; j_call: TRBJ1-2; d_call: -; v_call: TRBV5-5; cdr3_aa: CASGMRGPEGYTF; cdr3_nt: TGTGCCAGCGGGATGCGGGGGCCCGAGGGCTACACCTTC
clone_size: few; j_call: TRBJ2-1; d_call: TRBD2; v_call: TRBV29-1; cdr3_aa: CSVLAGPSYNEQFF; cdr3_nt: TGCAGCGTACTAGCGGGGCCCTCCTACAATGAGCAGTTCTTC
clone_size: -; j_call: TRBJ1-1; d_call: -; v_call: TRBV28; cdr3_aa: CASSYSGMRNTEAFF; cdr3_nt: TGTGCCAGCAGCTATTCGGGCATGCGGAACACTGAAGCTTTCTTT
clone_size: -; j_call: TRBJ2-1; d_call: -; v_call: TRBV6-2/TRBV6-3; cdr3_aa: CASSYGQEKWFF; cdr3_nt: TGTGCCAGCAGTTATGGCCAGGAGAAATGGTTCTTC
clone_size: once; j_call: TRBJ2-7; d_call: -; v_call: TRBV7-3; cdr3_aa: CASSLMATTYEQYF; cdr3_nt: TGTGCCAGCAGCTTAATGGCTACTACTTACGAGCAGTACTTC
clone_size: -; j_call: TRBJ2-7; d_call: TRBD2; v_call: TRBV27; cdr3_aa: CASSLMTSGSYEQYF; cdr3_nt: TGTGCCAGCAGTTTAATGACTAGCGGGTCCTACGAGCAGTACTTC
clone_size: few; j_call: TRBJ2-1; d_call: -; v_call: TRBV25-1; cdr3_aa: CASSEGFHNEQFF; cdr3_nt: TGTGCCAGCAGTGAAGGGTTCCACAATGAGCAGTTCTTC
clone_size: few; j_call: TRBJ2-7; d_call: TRBD1; v_call: TRBV6-1; cdr3_aa: CASSSNGQGVSREQYF; cdr3_nt: TGTGCCAGCAGTTCTAATGGACAGGGAGTGTCGAGGGAGCAGTACTTC